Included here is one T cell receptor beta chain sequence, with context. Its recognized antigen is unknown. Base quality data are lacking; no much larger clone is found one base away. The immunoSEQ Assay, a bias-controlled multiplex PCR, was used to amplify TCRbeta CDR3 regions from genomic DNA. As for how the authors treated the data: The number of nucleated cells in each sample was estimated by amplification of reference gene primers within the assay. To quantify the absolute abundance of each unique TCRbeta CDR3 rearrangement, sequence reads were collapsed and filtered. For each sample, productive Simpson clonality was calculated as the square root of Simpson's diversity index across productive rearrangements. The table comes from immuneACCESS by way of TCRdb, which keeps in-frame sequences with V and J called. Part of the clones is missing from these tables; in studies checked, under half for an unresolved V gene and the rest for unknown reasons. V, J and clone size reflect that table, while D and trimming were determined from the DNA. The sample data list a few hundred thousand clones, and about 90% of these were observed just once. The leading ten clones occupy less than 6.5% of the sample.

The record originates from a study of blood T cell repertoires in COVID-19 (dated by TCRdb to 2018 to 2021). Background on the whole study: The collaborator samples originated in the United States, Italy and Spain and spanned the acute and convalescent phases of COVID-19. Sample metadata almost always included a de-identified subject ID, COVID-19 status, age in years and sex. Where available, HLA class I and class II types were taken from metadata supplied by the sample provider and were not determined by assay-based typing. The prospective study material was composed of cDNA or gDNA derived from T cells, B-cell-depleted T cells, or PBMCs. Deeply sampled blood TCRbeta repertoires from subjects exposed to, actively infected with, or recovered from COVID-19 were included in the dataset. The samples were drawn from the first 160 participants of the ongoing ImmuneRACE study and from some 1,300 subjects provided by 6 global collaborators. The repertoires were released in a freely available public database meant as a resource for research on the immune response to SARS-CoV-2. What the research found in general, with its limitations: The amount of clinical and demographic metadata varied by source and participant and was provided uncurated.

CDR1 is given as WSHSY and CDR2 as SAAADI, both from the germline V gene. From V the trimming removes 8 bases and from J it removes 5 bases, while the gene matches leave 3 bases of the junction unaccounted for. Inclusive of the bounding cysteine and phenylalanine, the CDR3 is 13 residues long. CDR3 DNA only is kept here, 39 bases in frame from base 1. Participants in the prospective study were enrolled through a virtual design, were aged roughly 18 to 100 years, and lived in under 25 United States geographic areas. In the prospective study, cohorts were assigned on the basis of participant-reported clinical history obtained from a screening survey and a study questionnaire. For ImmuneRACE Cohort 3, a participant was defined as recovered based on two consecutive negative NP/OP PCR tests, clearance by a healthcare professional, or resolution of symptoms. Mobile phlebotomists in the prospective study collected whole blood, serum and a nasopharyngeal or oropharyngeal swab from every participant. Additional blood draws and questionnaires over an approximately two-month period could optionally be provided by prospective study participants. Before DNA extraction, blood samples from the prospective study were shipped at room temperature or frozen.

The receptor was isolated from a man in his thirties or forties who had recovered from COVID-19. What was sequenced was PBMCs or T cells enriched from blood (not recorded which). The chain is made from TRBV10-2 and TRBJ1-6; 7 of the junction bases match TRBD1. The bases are TGCGCCAGCTACAGGGGACATAATTCACCCCTCCACTTT. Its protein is CASYRGHNSPLHF.